This T cell receptor beta chain was profiled in a study of T cell repertoires in cytomegalovirus infection. Study-wide context: CMV epitopes that were recently identified and HLA-C-restricted were used alongside well-studied HLA-B-restricted ones. It can be stated that public TCR beta signatures indicated CMV infection as well as a matching HLA type.

This clonotype was seen at least ten times. The antigen is not known. The length of the CDR3 is 12 residues. Trimming cost V 5 bases and J 1 base, with 2 bases left between them. CDR1 is MNHEY and CDR2 is SVGAGI in the germline V gene. Study results and limitations: Summed frequency of shared TCR beta families picked out CMV carriers who also had the relevant HLA. Ex vivo, HLA-C-restricted CMV-specific TCR beta clonotypes prevailed over the rest of the response.

TCRdb itself ran the reads through MiXCR, one entry per CDR3 protein. The sample shows about 830,000 distinct CDR3 sequences, less than 35% of them seen only once. The clonotype comes from a human donor in good health (CMV status not recorded). Some clones in this sample may be carry-over from other donors' samples. This sequence joins TRBV6-5 and TRBJ2-2; D gene uncertain. The specimen was cultured CD8+ T cells from PBMCs, collected from culture after CMV antigen stimulation. CDR3 sequence (DNA): TGTGCCAGCAGTGAGAACACCGGGGAGCTGTTTTTT. This translates into CASSENTGELFF.